The rows below give T cell receptor beta chains drawn from one sample of a study of control samples from healthy donors and cancer patients. The data were produced by immunoSEQ multiplex PCR, yet TCRdb's version contains in-frame clones alone and is incomplete. The table records tens of thousands of clones, 89% of them present only once. The sample comprised PBMCs. Receptor source: a man in his forties or fifties with colorectal cancer. CDR3s include the opening cysteine and the closing phenylalanine or tryptophan.

CDR3 protein	V gene	J gene
CASSTSHRGSVYGYTF	TRBV2	TRBJ1-2
CASSIVNPVYEQFF	TRBV19	TRBJ2-1
CASSFGLAGVVYNEQFF	TRBV7-9	TRBJ2-1
CASSKVQGAKRDSPLHF	TRBV21-1	TRBJ1-6
CASSPDGTVGTDTQYF	TRBV5-1	TRBJ2-3
CSVRLTSGSTDTQYF	TRBV29-1	TRBJ2-3
CATSRGASEKLFF	TRBV15	TRBJ1-4
CASRSGTGVYEQYF	TRBV5-1	TRBJ2-7
CASSLEYNSPLHF	TRBV3-1/TRBV3-2	TRBJ1-6
CATSRDVGTQYF	TRBV15	TRBJ2-5
CATSGRGSYNEQFF	TRBV24-1	TRBJ2-1
CASSFWGREQYF	TRBV12-3/TRBV12-4	TRBJ2-7
CASRGLAGALDTQYF	TRBV6-5	TRBJ2-3
CASSHPGTSGIYNEQFF	TRBV3-1/TRBV3-2	TRBJ2-1
CASSPGTSGRGYNEQFF	TRBV9	TRBJ2-1
CASRSQGMSNQPQHF	TRBV6-5	TRBJ1-5
CASSLLGLGVPYNEQFF	TRBV7-2	TRBJ2-1
CASSYASGRTLETQYF	TRBV6-2/TRBV6-3	TRBJ2-5
CASSPSFTDRDYGYTF	TRBV23-1	TRBJ1-2
CASSPISQAGQTQYF	TRBV3-1/TRBV3-2	TRBJ2-3
CASSGQGGYSEAFF	TRBV19	TRBJ1-1
CASSYAWTGAGEQYF	TRBV7-2	TRBJ2-7
CASSLAGGAKNIQYF	TRBV25-1	TRBJ2-4
CASSLLGGESYTF	TRBV27	TRBJ1-2